Below, one T cell receptor (beta chain) is given with its context. Its cognate antigen is unknown. The CDR3 consists of 15 residues. V gave up 0 bases and J gave up 4 bases, with 8 bases separating them. Germline CDR1 SGHDT, CDR2 YYEEEE. TCRdb independently ran MiXCR on the 5' RACE reads; one entry per CDR3 protein. This table has around 200,000 distinct CDR3 sequences, about 18% appearing once. The sample is drawn from a study of T-cell memory formation after mild COVID-19. Study-level findings and limits: There was a balanced CD4/CD8 profile in clones contracting day 15 to 85, and later expanders leaned CD4+. The study found contracting CD4+ clones mainly in CM and EM and contracting CD8+ clones in EMRA.

The sequenced sample was PBMCs or a T cell subset sorted from them (not recorded which). The sequence derives from a man aged 18 to 30 who had mild COVID-19 (a few samples of this study predate the infection). Cell type and time point are not known. This rearrangement joins TRBV5-6 to TRBJ1-6; tentatively, D is TRBD1 (5 bases). The CDR3 DNA is TGTGCCAGCAGCTTGGACGGGGGGTATAATTCACCCCTCCACTTT. It specifies CASSLDGGYNSPLHF.